A single sample is the source of the 21 T cell receptor beta chains below, sequenced in a study of beta chain features in type 1 diabetes. cDNA synthesis used the whole RNA isolate, giving expressed TCRB sequences. Profiling relied on immunoSEQ multiplex PCR, and the TCRdb table lists in-frame clones only, not all of them. This table holds approximately 200,000 clones, 9% to 10% found once. Sequencing used naive CD4+ T cells from blood. Receptor source: a woman aged 18-29 years in good health.

A few counts support this clone. This rearrangement joins TRBV2 to TRBJ1-1, with D possibly matching TRBD1 (6 bases). The V end lost 4 bases, the J end lost 0 bases, and 15 bases lay between the germline ends. In germline, CDR1 is SNHLY, CDR2 FYNNEI. The CDR3 has 16 amino acids. CDR3 coding DNA: TGTGCCAGCAGTGTGGCCTTTCAGGGGATGAACACTGAAGCTTTCTTT. Translated, it gives CASSVAFQGMNTEAFF.

The CDR3 DNA is TGCGCCAGCAGACCAGACGGGACATCTAATGAAAAACTGTTTTTT. This encodes CASRPDGTSNEKLFF. The chain employs TRBV5-1 and TRBJ1-4, with a weak D call TRBD1 (6 bases). V lost 5 bases to trimming and J lost 3 bases, with 14 bases between them. CDR3 length: 15 residues. Germline loops: CDR1 SGHRS, CDR2 YFSETQ.

This clone was picked up a small number of times. At one of its ends the junction is not consistent with the germline gene, which may arise from a read error. This rearrangement joins TRBV7-7 to TRBJ2-5; possibly TRBD1 for D (6 bases). This CDR3 region has 17 residues. Germline-derived CDR1 and CDR2 are SSHAT and FNYEAQ (reference sequence). CDR3 DNA sequence: TGTGCTAGCAGCCCGCCCAAGTGCGGACAGCACCCTTGGACCCAGTACTTC. This sequence encodes CASSPPKCGQHPWTQYF.

This clone appeared a few times. This chain connects TRBV7-9 to TRBJ2-7; 11 nucleotides match TRBD2. CDR3 length equals 16 residues. Looked up from germline, CDR1 is SEHNR and CDR2 is FQNEAQ (reference sequence). With V trimmed by 8 bases and J by 7 bases, 16 bases remained unmatched. For the CDR3, the DNA is TGTGCCAGCCGATTAGCGGGAGGGCCAACCCTAGGTGAGCAGTACTTC. Translated: CASRLAGGPTLGEQYF.

This clone came up a few times. This chain joins TRBV5-1 and TRBJ2-1; D unresolved. CDR1 and CDR2 (germline): SGHRS, YFSETQ. The CDR3 sequence is 15 residues long. V lost 2 bases and J 3 bases, leaving 12 bases between the germline ends. The CDR3: CASSLSSPLYNEQFF. Here the CDR3 DNA reads TGCGCCAGCAGCTTATCTTCCCCCCTCTACAATGAGCAGTTCTTC. Drawing the rest from reference TRBV5-1 and TRBJ2-1, the complete variable domain is KAGVTQTPRYLIKTRGQQVTLSCSPISGHRSVSWYQQTPGQGLQFLFEYFSETQRNKGNFPGRFSGRQFSNSRSEMNVSTLELGDSALYLCASSLSSPLYNEQFFGPGTRLTVL.

The CDR3 sequence is CASSIGQRIEYTEAFF. The CDR3 DNA reads TGCGCCAGCAGCATTGGACAGAGGATCGAATACACTGAAGCTTTCTTT. V usage is TRBV5-1 and J usage is TRBJ1-1; possibly TRBD1 for D (6 bases). CDR3 length equals 16 residues. Trimming took 4 bases from V and 3 from J, leaving 19 bases between them. Germline V CDR1 and CDR2: SGHRS, YFSETQ.

This clone showed up just a few times. The CDR3 spells CASKGSGSIGTGELFF. In DNA form, the CDR3 reads TGTGCCAGCAAAGGTAGCGGGAGTATCGGCACCGGGGAGCTGTTTTTT. The J gene is TRBJ2-2, the V gene TRBV7-9; 9 nucleotides align to TRBD2. V trimming: 7 bases; J trimming: 4 bases; junction bases outside the gene matches: 10. Germline lookup yields CDR1 SEHNR and CDR2 FQNEAQ (reference sequence). CDR3 size: 16 residues.

This clone has more than one count but fewer than ten. The V gene is TRBV15, the J gene TRBJ2-7, with 10 bases matching TRBD2. V lost 0 bases to trimming and J lost 6 bases; unmatched junction nucleotides: 5. Germline CDR1 reads LNHNV; CDR2 reads YYDKDF (reference sequence). The CDR3 is 15 residues long. The CDR3 reads CATSRDIAGGGEQYF. Written as DNA, the CDR3 is TGTGCCACCAGCAGAGATATAGCGGGAGGAGGCGAGCAGTACTTC.

This clone was found a few times. This rearrangement joins TRBV4-2 to TRBJ2-1; 12 nucleotides match TRBD2. Germline CDR1 reads LGHNA; CDR2 reads YNFKEQ. Germline trimming cut 4 bases from V and 4 bases from J; bases unmatched to any gene: 8. This CDR3 spans 17 amino acids. Here the CDR3 DNA reads TGTGCCAGCAGCCCCCTTCGGACTAGCGGGACTTACAATGAGCAGTTCTTC. Translation gives CASSPLRTSGTYNEQFF.

CDR3 nucleotide sequence: TGTGCCAGCAGCCAAGCACCGGGGACCCAGTACTTC. It codes for CASSQAPGTQYF. The rearrangement links TRBV14 to TRBJ2-5; D is uncertain. The CDR3 loop spans 12 amino acids. Deletions cut 1 base from V and 7 bases from J, with 7 bases between. The germline gives CDR1 SGHDN, CDR2 FVKESK.

In this sample, this clone turned up a few times. This sequence joins TRBV30 and TRBJ2-2; a weak D match, TRBD2 (6 bases). The germline V and J ends were trimmed by 4 bases and 0 bases, with 15 bases remaining between them. In germline, CDR1 is GTSNPN, CDR2 SVGIG (reference sequence). This CDR3 contains 16 residues. CDR3 in DNA: TGTGCCTGGAAATCACGGGGGACGGCGAACACCGGGGAGCTGTTTTTT. Translation: CAWKSRGTANTGELFF.

The gene calls are TRBV30 and TRBJ2-7; 11 nucleotides match TRBD1. V lost 5 bases, J lost 2 bases, and 2 bases stayed unmatched. This CDR3 region has 13 residues. Germline-derived CDR1 and CDR2 are GTSNPN and SVGIG (reference sequence). Here the CDR3 reads CAWGQGAPYEQYF. CDR3 sequence (DNA): TGTGCCTGGGGACAGGGGGCCCCCTACGAGCAGTACTTC.

V is TRBV18 and J is TRBJ2-7, with D possibly matching TRBD2 (6 bases). The CDR3 consists of 13 residues. Deletions cut 1 base from V and 4 bases from J, with 8 bases between. The germline V gene has CDR1 KGHSH and CDR2 LQKENI. The CDR3 is CASSPRDFYEQYF. The CDR3 DNA reads TGTGCCAGCTCACCACGGGACTTTTACGAGCAGTACTTC.

CDR3 nucleotides: TGCAGCGTCTTTCCTAGTACCGGGGGCTACACCTTC. Translation gives CSVFPSTGGYTF. The rearrangement joins TRBV29-1 to TRBJ1-2; the D is unclear. The CDR3 is 12 residues long. Germline assignment: CDR1 SQVTM and CDR2 ANQGSEA. Trimming shortened V by 6 bases and J by 8 bases, and 16 bases separated the two germline ends.

This chain joins TRBV29-1 and TRBJ1-2; D perhaps matches TRBD1 (5 bases). The germline V gene encodes CDR1 SQVTM and CDR2 ANQGSEA. V shed 7 bases and J shed 4 bases, with 19 bases lying between them. The CDR3 is 14 amino acids. The CDR3 sequence: CSARGANQLYGYTF. The CDR3 region has the DNA TGCAGCGCCCGCGGGGCCAACCAACTCTATGGCTACACCTTC.

The chain has TRBV11-2 and TRBJ2-7, with TRBD2 matching over 9 bases. V was pared by 3 bases and J by 3 bases, with 3 bases of the junction left unmatched. The CDR3 spans 14 residues. Germline-derived CDR1 and CDR2 are SGHAT and FQNNGV. The CDR3 reads CASSFYSGSYEQYF. The DNA for the CDR3 is TGTGCCAGCAGCTTCTATAGCGGGAGCTACGAGCAGTACTTC.

This clone was counted a few times. The CDR3 reads CASSLEYEQFF. In nucleotides, the CDR3 is TGCGCCAGCAGCTTAGAGTATGAGCAGTTCTTC. The V gene is TRBV5-1, the J gene TRBJ2-1; no reliable D call. The CDR3 totals 11 residues. Per the germline V gene, CDR1 is SGHRS and CDR2 is YFSETQ. Trimming cost V 2 bases and J 8 bases, with 5 bases left between them.

The chain joins TRBV7-2 to TRBJ1-4; D might be TRBD1 (5 bases). Deletions cut 1 base from V and 7 bases from J, with 7 bases between. The CDR3 is 13 residues long. Germline-derived CDR1 and CDR2 are SGHTA and FQGNSA. CDR3 DNA sequence: TGTGCCAGCAGCTTAGGGGGGGGTGAAAAACTGTTTTTT. Protein: CASSLGGGEKLFF. Looking up the rest from reference TRBV7-2 and TRBJ1-4 gives the full variable domain: GAGVSQSPSNKVTEKGKDVELRCDPISGHTALYWYRQSLGQGLEFLIYFQGNSAPDKSGLPSDRFSAERTGGSVSTLTIQRTQQEDSAVYLCASSLGGGEKLFFGSGTQLSVL.

This clone has a handful of counts. The chain carries TRBV19 and TRBJ2-7; D perhaps matches TRBD1 (5 bases). From germline, CDR1 is LNHDA and CDR2 SQIVND (reference sequence). There are 15 residues in the CDR3. Trimming left V 5 bases short and J 2 bases short, with 16 bases between. CDR3 protein: CASSGPSTVTYEQYF. CDR3 DNA sequence: TGTGCCAGTAGTGGACCTTCGACAGTGACCTACGAGCAGTACTTC.

This rearrangement joins TRBV2 to TRBJ1-5; a possible D gene is TRBD1 (6 bases). V lost 4 bases, J lost 4 bases, and 11 bases lay in between. Germline V gene data show CDR1 as SNHLY and CDR2 as FYNNEI. This CDR3 contains 14 residues. The CDR3 DNA reads TGTGCCAGCAGTGTGACAGGCCCGAATCAGCCCCAGCATTTT. Its translation: CASSVTGPNQPQHF.

J is TRBJ1-2 and V is TRBV11-2; no reliable D call. The V end was cut by 0 bases, the J end by 6 bases, with 8 bases between. The CDR3 totals 13 residues. Germline values: CDR1 SGHAT, CDR2 FQNNGV. CDR3 nucleotide sequence: TGTGCCAGCAGCTTAGATTCCCCCAATGGCTACACCTTC. It codes for CASSLDSPNGYTF.